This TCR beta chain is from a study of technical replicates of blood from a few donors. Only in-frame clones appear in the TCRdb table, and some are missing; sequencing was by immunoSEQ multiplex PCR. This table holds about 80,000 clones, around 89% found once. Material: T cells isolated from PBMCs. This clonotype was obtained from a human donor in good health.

The CDR3 loop is CASSRLDPDTQYF. In nucleotides, the CDR3 is TGTGCCAGCAGCCGACTAGACCCGGATACGCAGTATTTT. The rearrangement links TRBV27 to TRBJ2-3; D perhaps matches TRBD2 (6 bases). The CDR3 totals 13 residues. V lost 6 bases to trimming and J lost 6 bases, with 13 bases between them. Germline-derived CDR1 and CDR2 are MNHEY and SMNVEV (reference sequence).